This record covers a single TCR beta chain. The clone's antigen remains unknown. No clone much larger than this one lies a single base away; base qualities are absent. Its CDR3 holds 15 amino acids, cysteine through phenylalanine. Only CDR3 DNA remains: 45 bases, in frame from the first base. V sheds 0 bases and J sheds 1 base, leaving 11 bases between their ends. CDR1 and CDR2 are drawn from the germline V gene (reference sequence): SGHNT, YYREEE. This specimen belongs to a study of blood T cell repertoires in COVID-19 (dated by TCRdb to 2018 to 2020). Concerning the study at large: Samples covering the acute and convalescent phases of COVID-19 were provided by collaborators in the United States, Italy and Spain. Samples were obtained from the ongoing ImmuneRACE study (first 160 participants) and from 1,254 subjects provided by 6 global collaborators. A freely available public database, intended as a resource for researchers studying the immune response to SARS-CoV-2, is where the repertoires were released. The dataset comprised deeply sampled blood TCRbeta repertoires from subjects exposed to, actively infected with, or recovered from COVID-19. The prospective study material was composed of cDNA or gDNA derived from T cells, B-cell-depleted T cells, or PBMCs. A de-identified subject ID, COVID-19 status, age in years and sex were almost always included in the sample metadata. Where HLA class I and class II types were available, the types were taken from metadata supplied by the sample provider, not from assay-based typing.

The immunoSEQ Assay, a bias-controlled multiplex PCR, was used to amplify TCRbeta CDR3 regions from genomic DNA. As for the original processing: The number of nucleated cells in each sample was estimated by amplification of reference gene primers within the assay. To quantify the absolute abundance of each unique TCRbeta CDR3 rearrangement, sequence reads were collapsed and filtered. For each sample, productive Simpson clonality was calculated as the square root of Simpson's diversity index across productive rearrangements. This immuneACCESS table, as held by TCRdb, lists in-frame sequences with V and J called but not all clones. Of the missing ones, under half trace to an unresolved V gene in checked studies; the others have no known cause. That table is the source of V, J and clone size, and D and trimming were worked out from the DNA. Recorded for this sample are 200,000 to 250,000 clones; approximately 86% of them occurred a single time. Of the sample, around 1.6% is held by the ten largest clones.

The full study reports these points: Clinical and demographic metadata were provided uncurated, with the amount varying by source and participant.

Collaborating institutions collected whole blood in K2EDTA tubes following their own protocols. For TCRbeta analysis, collaborator samples were shipped as frozen whole blood, as isolated PBMCs, or as DNA extracted from either sample type. The sequenced material came from peripheral blood. The chain couples TRBV5-4 to TRBJ2-7; the D region possibly corresponds to TRBD1 (6 bases align). This clonotype originated in a man in his late teens or twenties with active or convalescent COVID-19. CDR3 sequence: CASSLVGGLSYEQYF. The bases read TGTGCCAGCAGCTTGGTAGGGGGTCTTTCCTACGAGCAGTACTTC.